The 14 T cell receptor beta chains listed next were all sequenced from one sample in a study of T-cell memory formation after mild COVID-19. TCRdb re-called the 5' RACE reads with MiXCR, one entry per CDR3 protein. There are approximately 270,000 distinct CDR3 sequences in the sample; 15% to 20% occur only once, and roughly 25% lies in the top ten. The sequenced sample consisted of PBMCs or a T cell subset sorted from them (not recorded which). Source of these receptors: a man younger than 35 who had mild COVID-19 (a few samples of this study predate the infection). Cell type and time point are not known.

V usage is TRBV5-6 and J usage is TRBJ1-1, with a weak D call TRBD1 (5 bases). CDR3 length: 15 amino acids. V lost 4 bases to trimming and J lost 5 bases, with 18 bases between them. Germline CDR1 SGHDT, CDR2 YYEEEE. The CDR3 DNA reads TGTGCCAGCAGCCTGGTTGATGGGGGTCGTACTGAAGCTTTCTTT. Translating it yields CASSLVDGGRTEAFF. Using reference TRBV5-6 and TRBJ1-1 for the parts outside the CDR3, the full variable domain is DAGVTQSPTHLIKTRGQQVTLRCSPKSGHDTVSWYQQALGQGPQFIFQYYEEEERQRGNFPDRFSGHQFPNYSSELNVNALLLGDSALYLCASSLVDGGRTEAFFGQGTRLTVV.

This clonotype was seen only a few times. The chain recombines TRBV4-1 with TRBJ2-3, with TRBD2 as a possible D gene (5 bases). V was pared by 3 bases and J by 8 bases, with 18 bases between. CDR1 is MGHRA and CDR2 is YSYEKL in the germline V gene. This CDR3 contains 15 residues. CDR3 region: CASSQGGLELATQYF. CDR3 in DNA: TGCGCCAGCAGCCAGGGTGGGCTAGAGCTAGCTACGCAGTATTTT.

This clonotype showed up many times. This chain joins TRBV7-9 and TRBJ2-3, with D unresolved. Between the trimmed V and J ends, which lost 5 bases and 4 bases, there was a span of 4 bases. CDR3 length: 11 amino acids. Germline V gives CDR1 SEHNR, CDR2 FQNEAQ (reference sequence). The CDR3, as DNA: TGTGCCAGCAGCCTGCCAGATACGCAGTATTTT. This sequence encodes CASSLPDTQYF.

CDR3 residues: CATSDDRSYGYTF. CDR3 sequence (DNA): TGTGCCACCAGCGACGACAGGAGCTATGGCTACACCTTC. The rearrangement joins TRBV24-1 to TRBJ1-2, with a weak D call TRBD1 (6 bases). CDR1 is KGHDR and CDR2 is SFDVKD in the germline V gene. The CDR3 covers 13 residues. The V gene lost 7 bases and the J gene lost 4 bases, with 12 bases spanning the gap.

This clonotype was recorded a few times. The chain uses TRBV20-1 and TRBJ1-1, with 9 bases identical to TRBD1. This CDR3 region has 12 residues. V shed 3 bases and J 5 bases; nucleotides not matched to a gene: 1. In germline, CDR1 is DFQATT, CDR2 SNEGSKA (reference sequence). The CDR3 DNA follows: TGCAGTGCTAGGACAGGGGGAACTGAAGCTTTCTTT. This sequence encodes CSARTGGTEAFF.

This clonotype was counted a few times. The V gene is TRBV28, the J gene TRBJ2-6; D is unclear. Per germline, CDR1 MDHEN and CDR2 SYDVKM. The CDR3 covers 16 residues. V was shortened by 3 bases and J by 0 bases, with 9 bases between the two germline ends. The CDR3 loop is CASSFPVHSGANVLTF. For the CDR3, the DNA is TGTGCCAGCAGTTTCCCCGTACACTCTGGGGCCAACGTCCTGACTTTC.

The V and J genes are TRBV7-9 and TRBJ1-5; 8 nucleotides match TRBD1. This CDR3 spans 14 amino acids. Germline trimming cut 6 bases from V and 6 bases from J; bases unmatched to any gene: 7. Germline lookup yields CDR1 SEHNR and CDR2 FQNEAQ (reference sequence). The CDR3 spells CASSLQGALQPQHF. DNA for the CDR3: TGTGCCAGCAGTCTTCAGGGGGCCCTTCAGCCCCAGCATTTT.

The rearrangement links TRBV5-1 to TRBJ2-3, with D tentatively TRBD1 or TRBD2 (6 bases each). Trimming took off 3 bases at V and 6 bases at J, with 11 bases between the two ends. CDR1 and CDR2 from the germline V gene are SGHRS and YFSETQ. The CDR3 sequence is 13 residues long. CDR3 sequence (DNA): TGCGCCAGCAGCTGGGGGGCAAAGGATACGCAGTATTTT. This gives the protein CASSWGAKDTQYF.

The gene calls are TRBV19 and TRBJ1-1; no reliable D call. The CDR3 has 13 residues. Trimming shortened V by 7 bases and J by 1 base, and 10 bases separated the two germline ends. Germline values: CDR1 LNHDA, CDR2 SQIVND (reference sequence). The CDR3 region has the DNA TGTGCCAGTAAGGAGAGACAGAACACTGAAGCTTTCTTT. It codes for CASKERQNTEAFF.

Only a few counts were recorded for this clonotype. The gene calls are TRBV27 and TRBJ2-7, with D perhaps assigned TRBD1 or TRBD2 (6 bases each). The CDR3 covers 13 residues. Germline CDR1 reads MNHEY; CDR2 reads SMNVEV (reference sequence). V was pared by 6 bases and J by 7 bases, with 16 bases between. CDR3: CASSGGSRGEQYF. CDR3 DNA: TGTGCCAGCAGCGGGGGCAGCCGGGGGGAGCAGTACTTC.

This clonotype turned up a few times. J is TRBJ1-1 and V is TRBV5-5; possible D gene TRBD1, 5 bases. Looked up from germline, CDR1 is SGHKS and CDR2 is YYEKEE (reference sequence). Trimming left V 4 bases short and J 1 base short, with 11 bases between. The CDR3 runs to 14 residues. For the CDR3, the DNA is TGTGCCAGCAGCACCAGACAGACGAACACTGAAGCTTTCTTT. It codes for CASSTRQTNTEAFF. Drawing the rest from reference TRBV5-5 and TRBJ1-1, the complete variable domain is DAGVTQSPTHLIKTRGQQVTLRCSPISGHKSVSWYQQVLGQGPQFIFQYYEKEERGRGNFPDRFSARQFPNYSSELNVNALLLGDSALYLCASSTRQTNTEAFFGQGTRLTVV.

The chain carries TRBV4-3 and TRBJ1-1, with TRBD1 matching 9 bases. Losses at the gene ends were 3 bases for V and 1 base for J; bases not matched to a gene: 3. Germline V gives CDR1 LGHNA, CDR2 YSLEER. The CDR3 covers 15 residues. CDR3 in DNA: TGCGCCAGCAGCCAGGGGGACAGGGAGAACACTGAAGCTTTCTTT. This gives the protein CASSQGDRENTEAFF.

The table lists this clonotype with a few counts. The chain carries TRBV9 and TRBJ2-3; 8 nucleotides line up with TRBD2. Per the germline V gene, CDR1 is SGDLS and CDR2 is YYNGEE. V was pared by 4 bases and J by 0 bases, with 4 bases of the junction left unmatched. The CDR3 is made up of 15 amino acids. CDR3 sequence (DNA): TGTGCCAGCAGCCTGGAGCGGGGGAGCACAGATACGCAGTATTTT. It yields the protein CASSLERGSTDTQYF.

The CDR3 protein is CASSQTGMGEKLFF. The CDR3 DNA reads as TGTGCCAGCAGCCAGACAGGGATGGGCGAAAAACTGTTTTTT. The chain couples TRBV4-2 to TRBJ1-4; 7 nucleotides agree with TRBD1. Looked up from germline, CDR1 is LGHNA and CDR2 is YNFKEQ. Trimming took 3 bases from V and 8 from J; bases not matched to a gene: 6. There are 14 residues in the CDR3.